This T cell receptor (beta chain) was captured by sequencing in a study of cytomegalovirus exposure and HLA in healthy donors. Notes on the study in general: In a later analysis, V- and J-gene trimming of beta chains associated with a DCLRE1C missense variant, replicated independently.

This clone occurred a few times. Its antigen is undetermined. This PCR relied on a set of 60 Vbeta primers and 13 Jbeta primers. Original processing methods: Some 80 million unique TCR beta chains, roughly 11 million shared, were counted in a later analysis. The table came from immunoSEQ multiplex PCR; TCRdb's copy has only in-frame clones and leaves some out. V, J and clone size were drawn from that table, and D and trimming were deduced from the DNA. In the table there are some 190,000 clones, more than 65% of which are singletons. Sequenced material: PBMCs. This receptor was obtained from a woman in her twenties or thirties in good health and CMV-seropositive.

The chain's CDR3 is CASSPGGGTDTQYF. The CDR3 bases are TGTGCCAGCAGTCCTGGGGGGGGCACAGATACGCAGTATTTT. The chain uses TRBV11-2 and TRBJ2-3, with 7 bases that match TRBD2. This CDR3 contains 14 residues. The V gene's germline CDR1 is SGHAT and CDR2 FQNNGV. With V trimmed by 6 bases and J by 1 base, 4 bases remained unmatched.